The entry that follows covers one T cell receptor (beta chain) sequence. Here immunoSEQ multiplex PCR was the method, and the copy in TCRdb shows in-frame clones only, minus some. The table shows over 60,000 clones, with roughly 87% occurring only once. The data are from a study of OX40 agonist ivuxolimab in advanced cancers. The specimen was CD4+ or CD8+ T cells sorted from blood, collected in a trial of the OX40 agonist ivuxolimab. This clonotype originated in an adult with an advanced solid tumor such as melanoma, head and neck, liver or kidney cancer.

DNA of the CDR3: TGTGCCAGCAGCTTATGGCTAGCGGGGGGGCACGGCACAGATACGCAGTATTTT. Translation: CASSLWLAGGHGTDTQYF. This chain uses TRBV7-2 with TRBJ2-3; 12 nucleotides match TRBD2. Germline-derived CDR1 and CDR2 are SGHTA and FQGNSA. The CDR3 loop spans 18 amino acids. The trim removed 2 bases at V and 1 base at J, leaving 7 bases unmatched.